This T cell receptor beta chain stems from a study of blood T cells in healthy people across ages. The CDR3 is 15 residues long. From germline, CDR1 is MNHEY and CDR2 SVGAGI. The junction had 8 bases not matched to a gene; V was cut back by 2 bases and J by 6 bases. A sample-barcoded 5' primer and a J-beta primer mix were used in a second PCR of roughly 6 to 12 cycles. TCRdb re-called the 5' RACE reads with MiXCR, one entry per CDR3 protein. The repertoire has over a million distinct CDR3 sequences, under 55% of them found once; the top ten carry under 5%. Peripheral blood from each donor was collected in a volume of roughly 9.8 milliliters. At least 5 micrograms of total RNA were extracted per sample. Study results and caveats: Observed TCR beta diversity per million T cells went down as age went up. This fall followed a roughly linear course with age.

With regard to this clonotype: Its antigen is still unknown.

The rearrangement links TRBV6-5 to TRBJ1-1; TRBD1 agrees at 8 bases. Sequencing was performed on blood. The TCR was taken from a woman aged 18-35 years in good health. This chain's CDR3 is CASSYPTRGRPEAFF. The CDR3 nucleotides read TGTGCCAGCAGTTACCCGACCAGGGGGCGACCTGAAGCTTTCTTT.